What follows are 11 T cell receptor beta chains derived from one specimen sequenced in a study of T cell repertoires in cytomegalovirus infection. TCRdb processed the reads anew with MiXCR; each CDR3 protein has one entry. The table lists fewer than 550,000 distinct CDR3 sequences, 16% of them singletons, with 20% to 30% in the top ten. Sequencing was done on a sample of CD8+ T cells from PBMCs. Every receptor here comes from a human donor in good health (CMV status not recorded). Some clones in this sample may be carry-over from other donors' samples.

This clonotype has just a few counts. The chain carries TRBV19 and TRBJ1-2; D call uncertain. With 5 bases removed from V and 8 bases from J, the gap between germline ends came to 21 bases. Germline V gives CDR1 LNHDA, CDR2 SQIVND (reference sequence). The length of the CDR3 is 15 residues. The CDR3 coding sequence is TGTGCCAGTAGTCCCTCCCCACGAGGGCGACAAGGCTACACCTTC. Its translation is CASSPSPRGRQGYTF.

This clonotype was observed a handful of times. The genes are TRBV27 and TRBJ2-1; 11 bases agree with TRBD2. The length of the CDR3 is 19 residues. Trimming at V came to 6 bases and at J to 6 bases, leaving 19 bases not matched to a gene. The germline V gene encodes CDR1 MNHEY and CDR2 SMNVEV (reference sequence). The CDR3 reads CASSIRGLAGSPRGNEQFF. The CDR3 bases are TGTGCCAGCAGCATTCGAGGACTAGCGGGTTCCCCTCGCGGCAATGAGCAGTTCTTC.

The gene calls are TRBV6-5 and TRBJ1-5; 9 nucleotides line up with TRBD1. The length of the CDR3 is 15 residues. Losses at the gene ends were 6 bases for V and 3 bases for J; bases not matched to a gene: 6. CDR1 is MNHEY and CDR2 is SVGAGI in the germline V gene. The CDR3, as DNA: TGTGCCAGCAGCTCGGGACAGGGATACAATCAGCCCCAGCATTTT. Residues: CASSSGQGYNQPQHF.

This clonotype was recorded at least ten times. The junction departs from the called germline gene at one end, perhaps through a read error. The chain links TRBV7-7 to TRBJ2-1, with 8 bases fitting TRBD2. Germline values: CDR1 SSHAT, CDR2 FNYEAQ (reference sequence). This CDR3 is built from 16 residues. CDR3 sequence (DNA): TGTGCTAGCAGCCCCCGTCTAGCGGGCCAATACAATGAGCAGTTCTTC. Translation gives CASSPRLAGQYNEQFF.

The J gene is TRBJ2-1, the V gene TRBV2, with D tentatively TRBD1 or TRBD2 (5 bases each). Germline CDR1 SNHLY, CDR2 FYNNEI. This CDR3 region has 13 residues. Trimming left V 7 bases short and J 9 bases short, with 16 bases between. CDR3 in amino acids: CASMGETDIEQFF. The CDR3 nucleotides read TGTGCCAGCATGGGGGAAACAGACATTGAGCAGTTCTTC.

The rearrangement uses TRBV9 and TRBJ1-1; TRBD1 is a possible D gene (6 bases). Trimming shortened V by 0 bases and J by 11 bases, and 20 bases separated the two germline ends. Germline V gives CDR1 SGDLS, CDR2 YYNGEE. CDR3 size: 15 residues. The chain's CDR3 is CASSVGGSRGDAAFF. The CDR3, as DNA: TGTGCCAGCAGCGTAGGGGGAAGCAGGGGCGATGCGGCTTTCTTT.

The J gene is TRBJ2-5, the V gene TRBV20-1; 9 nucleotides agree with TRBD1. Germline CDR1 DFQATT, CDR2 SNEGSKA (reference sequence). V trimming: 0 bases; J trimming: 4 bases; junction bases outside the gene matches: 9. There are 16 residues in the CDR3. The CDR3 loop is CSARDRGNRGRETQYF. The CDR3 DNA is TGCAGTGCTAGAGATCGTGGAAACAGGGGGCGAGAGACCCAGTACTTC.

There are many counts of this clonotype. The J gene is TRBJ2-7, the V gene TRBV7-2; no definite D call. This CDR3 region has 15 residues. Germline-derived CDR1 and CDR2 are SGHTA and FQGNSA. Trimming cost V 5 bases and J 1 base, with 15 bases left between them. This CDR3 reads CASSLDRRKSYEQYF. The CDR3 nucleotides read TGTGCCAGCAGCCTCGACCGACGTAAATCCTACGAGCAGTACTTC.

This clonotype occurred many times. The chain employs TRBV27 and TRBJ1-2, with 8 bases aligning to TRBD1. V shed 6 bases, J shed 6 bases, and the junction held 9 bases outside the gene matches. This CDR3 is built from 14 residues. Germline lookup yields CDR1 MNHEY and CDR2 SMNVEV (reference sequence). CDR3 sequence reads: CASSPLQGANGYTF. The CDR3 DNA is TGTGCCAGCAGCCCACTCCAGGGGGCAAATGGCTACACCTTC.

This clonotype was seen a few times. The chain employs TRBV25-1 and TRBJ1-2, with 10 bases fitting TRBD1. Germline-derived CDR1 and CDR2 are MGHDK and SYGVNS. V gave up 1 base and J gave up 4 bases; unmatched junction bases: 3. This CDR3 is 15 amino acids long. The CDR3, as DNA: TGTGCCAGCAGTGAATGGGACAGGGGTTCCTATGGCTACACCTTC. It encodes CASSEWDRGSYGYTF.

V gene TRBV20-1 combines with J gene TRBJ2-1; 8 nucleotides line up with TRBD2. This CDR3 comprises 14 residues. V trimming: 5 bases; J trimming: 8 bases; junction bases outside the gene matches: 11. In germline, CDR1 is DFQATT, CDR2 SNEGSKA (reference sequence). The CDR3: CSALAGSTLDEQFF. The DNA of the CDR3 is TGCAGTGCTTTAGCGGGGAGCACCCTGGATGAGCAGTTCTTC.